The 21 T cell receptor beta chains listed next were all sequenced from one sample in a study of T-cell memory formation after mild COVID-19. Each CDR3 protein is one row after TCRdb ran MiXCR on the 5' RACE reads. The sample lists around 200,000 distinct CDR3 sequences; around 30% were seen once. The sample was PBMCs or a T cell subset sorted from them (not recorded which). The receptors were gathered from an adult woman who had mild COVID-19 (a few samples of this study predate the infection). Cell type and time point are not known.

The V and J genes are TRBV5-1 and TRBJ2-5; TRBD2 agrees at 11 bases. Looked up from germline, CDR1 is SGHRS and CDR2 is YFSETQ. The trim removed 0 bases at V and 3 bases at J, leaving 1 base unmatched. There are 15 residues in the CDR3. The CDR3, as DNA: TGCGCCAGCAGCTTGGTAGCGGGGGGGAAAGAGACCCAGTACTTC. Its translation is CASSLVAGGKETQYF.

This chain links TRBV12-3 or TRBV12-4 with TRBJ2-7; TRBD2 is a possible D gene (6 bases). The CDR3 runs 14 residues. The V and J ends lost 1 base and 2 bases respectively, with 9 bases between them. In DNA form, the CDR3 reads TGTGCCAGCAGTTTAGGGGACTCTGCCTACGAGCAGTACTTC. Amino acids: CASSLGDSAYEQYF.

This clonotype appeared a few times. CDR3 sequence reads: CSARDWTVATDTQYF. CDR3 nucleotides: TGCAGTGCTAGAGATTGGACTGTGGCTACAGATACGCAGTATTTT. The rearrangement links TRBV20-1 to TRBJ2-3, with a possible D match to TRBD2 (5 bases). The V end was cut by 0 bases, the J end by 3 bases, with 13 bases between. Germline V gene lookup returns CDR1 DFQATT and CDR2 SNEGSKA (reference sequence). There are 15 residues in the CDR3.

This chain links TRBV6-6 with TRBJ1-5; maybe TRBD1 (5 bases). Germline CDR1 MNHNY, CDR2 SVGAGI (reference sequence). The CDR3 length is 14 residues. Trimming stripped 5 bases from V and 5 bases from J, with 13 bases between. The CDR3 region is CASSLDTTYQPQHF. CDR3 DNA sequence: TGTGCCAGCAGTCTGGACACGACCTATCAGCCCCAGCATTTT.

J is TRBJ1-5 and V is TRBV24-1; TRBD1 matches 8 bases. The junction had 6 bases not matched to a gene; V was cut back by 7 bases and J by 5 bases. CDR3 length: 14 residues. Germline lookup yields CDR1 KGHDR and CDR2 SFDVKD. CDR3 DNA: TGTGCCACCAGAGACAGGGGACCCCATCAGCCCCAGCATTTT. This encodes CATRDRGPHQPQHF.

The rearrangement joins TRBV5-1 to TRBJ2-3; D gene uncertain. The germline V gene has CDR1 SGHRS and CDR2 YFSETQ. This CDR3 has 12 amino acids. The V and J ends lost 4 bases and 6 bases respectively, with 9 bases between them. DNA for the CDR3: TGCGCCAGCAGCCGACCAGCGGATACGCAGTATTTT. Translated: CASSRPADTQYF.

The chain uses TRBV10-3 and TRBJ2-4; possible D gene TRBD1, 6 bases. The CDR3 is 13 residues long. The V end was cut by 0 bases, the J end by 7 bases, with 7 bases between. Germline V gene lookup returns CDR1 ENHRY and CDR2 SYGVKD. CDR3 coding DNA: TGTGCCATCAGTGAGTCGGACAGTAACATTCAGTACTTC. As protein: CAISESDSNIQYF.

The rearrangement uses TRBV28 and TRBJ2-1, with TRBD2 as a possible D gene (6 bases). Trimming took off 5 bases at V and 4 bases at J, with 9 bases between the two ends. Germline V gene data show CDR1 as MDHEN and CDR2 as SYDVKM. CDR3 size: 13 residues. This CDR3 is CASSVTRYNEQFF. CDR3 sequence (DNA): TGTGCCAGCAGTGTGACTAGGTACAATGAGCAGTTCTTC.

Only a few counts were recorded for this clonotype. In DNA form, the CDR3 reads TGTGCCAGCAGCTTAGTAGTGTGGAGAGGGGAGACCCAGTACTTC. This translates into CASSLVVWRGETQYF. V and J are TRBV7-8 and TRBJ2-5; possibly TRBD2 for D (5 bases). The V end lost 1 base, the J end lost 5 bases, and 14 bases lay between the germline ends. The CDR3 runs to 15 residues. Germline loops: CDR1 SGHVS, CDR2 FQNEAQ.

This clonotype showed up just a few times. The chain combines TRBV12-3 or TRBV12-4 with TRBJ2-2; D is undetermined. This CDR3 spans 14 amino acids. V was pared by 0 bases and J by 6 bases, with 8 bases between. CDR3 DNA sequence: TGTGCCAGCAGTTTAGCGATACGATCCGGGGAGCTGTTTTTT. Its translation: CASSLAIRSGELFF.

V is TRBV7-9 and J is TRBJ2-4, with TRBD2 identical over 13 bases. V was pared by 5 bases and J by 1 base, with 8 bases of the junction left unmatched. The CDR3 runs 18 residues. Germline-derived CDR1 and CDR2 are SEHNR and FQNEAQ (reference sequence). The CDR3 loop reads CASSRGLAGVSAKNIQYF. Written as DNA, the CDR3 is TGTGCCAGCAGCCGCGGACTAGCGGGAGTATCGGCCAAAAACATTCAGTACTTC.

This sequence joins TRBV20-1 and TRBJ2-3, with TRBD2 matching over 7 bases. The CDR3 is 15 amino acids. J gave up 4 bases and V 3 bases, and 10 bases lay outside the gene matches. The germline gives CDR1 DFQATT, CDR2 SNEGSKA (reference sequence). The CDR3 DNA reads TGCAGTGCTAGCGGGCGCGGGGGAGGCTCAGATACGCAGTATTTT. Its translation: CSASGRGGGSDTQYF.

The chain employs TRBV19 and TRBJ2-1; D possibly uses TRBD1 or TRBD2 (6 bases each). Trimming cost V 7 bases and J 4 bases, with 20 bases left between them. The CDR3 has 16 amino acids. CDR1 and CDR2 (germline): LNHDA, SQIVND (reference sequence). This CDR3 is CASTSGGRLYYNEQFF. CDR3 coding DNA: TGTGCCAGTACGAGTGGGGGGCGCTTATATTACAATGAGCAGTTCTTC.

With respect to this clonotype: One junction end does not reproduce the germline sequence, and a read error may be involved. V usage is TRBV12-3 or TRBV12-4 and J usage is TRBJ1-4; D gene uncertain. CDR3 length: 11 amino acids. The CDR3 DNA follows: TGTGCCAGCAGTCGGGGTGAAAGACTGTTTTTT. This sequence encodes CASSRGERLFF.

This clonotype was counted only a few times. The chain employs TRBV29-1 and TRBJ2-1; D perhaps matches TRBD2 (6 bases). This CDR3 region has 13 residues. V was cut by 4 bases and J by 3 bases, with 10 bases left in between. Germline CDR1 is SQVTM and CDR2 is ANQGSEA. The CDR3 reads CSVVRGSYNEQFF. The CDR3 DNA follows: TGCAGCGTTGTACGGGGGAGCTACAATGAGCAGTTCTTC.

CDR3 nucleotide sequence: TGTGCCAGCAGCTCACGACTAGGGTCCTACAATGAGCAGTTCTTC. It specifies CASSSRLGSYNEQFF. The genes are TRBV7-3 and TRBJ2-1; tentatively, D is TRBD2 (6 bases). There are 15 residues in the CDR3. Germline CDR1 is SGHTA and CDR2 is FQGTGA. Trimming left V 4 bases short and J 1 base short, with 11 bases between.

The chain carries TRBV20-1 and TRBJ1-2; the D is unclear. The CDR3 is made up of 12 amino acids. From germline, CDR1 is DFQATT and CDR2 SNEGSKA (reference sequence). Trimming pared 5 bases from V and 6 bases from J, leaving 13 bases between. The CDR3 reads CSAPAGMDGYTF. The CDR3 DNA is TGCAGTGCTCCTGCCGGGATGGATGGCTACACCTTC.

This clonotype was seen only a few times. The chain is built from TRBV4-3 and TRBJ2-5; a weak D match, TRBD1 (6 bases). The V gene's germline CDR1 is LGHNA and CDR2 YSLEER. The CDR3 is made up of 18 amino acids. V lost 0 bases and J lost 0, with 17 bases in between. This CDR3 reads CASSQEFGVGTYQETQYF. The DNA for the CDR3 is TGCGCCAGCAGCCAAGAATTCGGCGTCGGGACATACCAAGAGACCCAGTACTTC.

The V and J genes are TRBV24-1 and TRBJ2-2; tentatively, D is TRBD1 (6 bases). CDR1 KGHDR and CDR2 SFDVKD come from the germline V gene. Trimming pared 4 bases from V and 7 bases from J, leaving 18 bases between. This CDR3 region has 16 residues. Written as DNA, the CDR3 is TGTGCCACCAGTGACCGCGACGGGACACTAGTCGGGGAGCTGTTTTTT. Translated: CATSDRDGTLVGELFF.

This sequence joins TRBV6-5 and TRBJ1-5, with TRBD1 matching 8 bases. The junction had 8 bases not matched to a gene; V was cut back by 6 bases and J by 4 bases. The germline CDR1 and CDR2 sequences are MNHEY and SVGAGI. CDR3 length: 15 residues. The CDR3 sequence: CASRVDRAGNQPQHF. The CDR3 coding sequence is TGTGCCAGCAGAGTGGACAGGGCAGGAAATCAGCCCCAGCATTTT.

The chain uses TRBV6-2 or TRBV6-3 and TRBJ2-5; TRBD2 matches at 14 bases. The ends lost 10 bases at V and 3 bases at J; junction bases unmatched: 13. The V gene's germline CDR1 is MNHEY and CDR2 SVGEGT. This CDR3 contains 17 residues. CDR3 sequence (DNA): TGTGCCACCTCGTCCTGGACTAGCGGGGGGCAGAAAGAGACCCAGTACTTC. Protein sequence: CATSSWTSGGQKETQYF.